Reported below is one T cell receptor beta chain. Its antigen remains unknown. This entry comes from a study of tumor and adjacent non-tumor tissue in lung cancer. Overall study results and limits: Patients with more diverse tumor TCRs had worse survival. Normal lung showed higher cumulative top 100 clone frequency than tumor. Significantly higher TCR diversity was found in tumor than normal lung.

This sample's RNA came from whole unsorted tissue. The normal lung tissue was taken more than 3 cm from the tumor edge. This CDR3 contains 17 residues. Trimming removed 7 bases at V and 2 bases at J, with 20 bases between. Three rounds of nested PCR, following a modified ARM-PCR protocol, produced the TCRbeta library. Each CDR3 protein gets one entry after TCRdb re-called the multiplex PCR reads with MiXCR. The sample lists about 98,000 distinct CDR3 sequences, 75% to 85% occurring once. The V gene is TRBV12-3 or TRBV12-4, the J gene TRBJ2-2; D gene uncertain. The TCR comes from a man between 60 and 70 years old with small cell lung cancer. Material: distant non-tumor lung tissue. In nucleotides, the CDR3 is TGTGCCAGCATCTTATGGCAGATTCTTACTAACACCGGGGAGCTGTTTTTT. Protein product: CASILWQILTNTGELFF.